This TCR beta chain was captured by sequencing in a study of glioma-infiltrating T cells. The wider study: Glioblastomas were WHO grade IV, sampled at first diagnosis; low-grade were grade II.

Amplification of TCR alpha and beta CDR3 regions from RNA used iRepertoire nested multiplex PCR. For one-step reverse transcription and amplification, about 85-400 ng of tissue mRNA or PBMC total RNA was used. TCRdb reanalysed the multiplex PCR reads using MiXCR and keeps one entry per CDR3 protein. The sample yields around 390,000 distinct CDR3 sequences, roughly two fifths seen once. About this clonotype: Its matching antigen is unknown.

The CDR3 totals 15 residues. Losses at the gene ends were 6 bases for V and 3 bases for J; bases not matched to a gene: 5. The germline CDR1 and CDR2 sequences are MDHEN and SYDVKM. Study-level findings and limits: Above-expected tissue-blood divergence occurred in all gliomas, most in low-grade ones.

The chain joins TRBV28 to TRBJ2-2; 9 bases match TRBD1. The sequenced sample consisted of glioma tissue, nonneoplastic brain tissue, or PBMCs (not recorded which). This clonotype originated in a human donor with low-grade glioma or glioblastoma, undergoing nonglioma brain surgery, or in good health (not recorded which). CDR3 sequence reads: CASRGDREYTGELFF. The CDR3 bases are TGTGCCAGCAGGGGGGACAGGGAGTACACCGGGGAGCTGTTTTTT.